This T cell receptor beta chain was retrieved from a study of cytomegalovirus exposure and HLA in healthy donors. V shed 2 bases and J 4 bases; nucleotides not matched to a gene: 9. The length of the CDR3 is 16 residues. Germline CDR1 reads SGHAT; CDR2 reads FQNNGV. Primers: 60 Vbeta forward and 13 Jbeta reverse. Clones were sequenced by immunoSEQ multiplex PCR, and TCRdb holds only the in-frame ones, with some missing. The table shows over 85,000 clones, with roughly three quarters occurring only once. Study results and limitations: Analysis performed later found under 20,000 TCR beta sequences associated with HLA alleles at 0.05 false discovery rate. There were over 150 TCR beta chains listed as cytomegalovirus-associated. Apparent HLA restriction characterized most CMV-associated TCR beta chains in a later analysis.

Note on this clone: The antigen remains unidentified.

The clonotype was recovered from a male donor in good health and CMV-seropositive. Sequencing was done on a sample of PBMCs. J is TRBJ2-7 and V is TRBV11-2; TRBD2 matches 9 bases. This CDR3 reads CASSLWASGTKYEQYF. The CDR3 DNA is TGTGCCAGCAGCTTATGGGCTAGCGGGACGAAGTACGAGCAGTACTTC.